Described below is a single T cell receptor beta chain sequence and its context. The CDR3 is made up of 16 amino acids. Trimming cost V 5 bases and J 2 bases, with 18 bases left between them. Germline-derived CDR1 and CDR2 are MDHEN and SYDVKM. The sample originates from a study of blood T cells in healthy people across ages. A second PCR of about 7 to 12 cycles used a sample-barcoded 5' primer and a J-beta primer mix. Each CDR3 protein is one row after TCRdb ran MiXCR on the 5' RACE reads. Of 700,000 or so distinct CDR3 sequences in the sample, approximately 22% were seen once. The chain links TRBV28 to TRBJ1-1, with a tentative D call TRBD1 (6 bases). The sequence was collected from a man aged 65-85 years in good health. Sequencing used blood. CDR3 in DNA: TGTGCCAGCAGTCTCCCCTGGGGCAGGGGTAACACTGAAGCTTTCTTT. Its protein product is CASSLPWGRGNTEAFF. The whole variable domain, filled in from reference TRBV28 and TRBJ1-1, reads DVKVTQSSRYLVKRTGEKVFLECVQDMDHENMFWYRQDPGLGLRLIYFSYDVKMKEKGDIPEGYSVSREKKERFSLILESASTNQTSMYLCASSLPWGRGNTEAFFGQGTRLTVV.